The 32 T cell receptor beta chains below come from one sample, sequenced in a study of regulatory T cells in long-lasting Graves disease. Time point denoted: persistent/refractory GD, antithyroid drugs over 5 years with positive TRAb. Extracted PBMC RNA gave rise to the TCR library. CDR3 regions were amplified by Arm-PCR using iRepertoire HTBI primers to build TCR beta libraries. In TCRdb, the multiplex PCR reads were re-called with MiXCR into one record per CDR3 protein. This sample has some 340,000 distinct CDR3 sequences; roughly 24% occur once, and the top ten carry around 30%. The source was peripheral blood mononuclear cells (PBMCs), collected when the disease was refractory, from a patient treated with antithyroid drugs. Source of these receptors: a woman in her thirties or forties with Graves disease.

CDR3 nucleotide sequence: TGTGCCAGCCAACACCGGGACAGGAGCGACGAGCAGTACTTC. As protein: CASQHRDRSDEQYF. The J gene is TRBJ2-7, the V gene TRBV7-9, with 8 bases that match TRBD1. V trimming: 8 bases; J trimming: 5 bases; junction bases outside the gene matches: 11. The CDR3 is 14 residues long. Germline assignment: CDR1 SEHNR and CDR2 FQNEAQ (reference sequence).

This chain joins TRBV12-3 or TRBV12-4 and TRBJ1-5; 7 bases are a match to TRBD1. The trim removed 6 bases at V and 9 bases at J, leaving 14 bases unmatched. The CDR3 runs to 15 residues. The CDR3 reads CASRLTTGARGPQHF. DNA for the CDR3: TGTGCCAGCAGGCTCACTACAGGGGCCAGGGGGCCCCAGCATTTT.

This clonotype occurred many times. The genes are TRBV7-8 and TRBJ2-7; the D gene is possibly TRBD2 (6 bases). The CDR3 has 14 amino acids. Between the trimmed V and J ends, which lost 0 bases and 4 bases, there was a span of 10 bases. Per the germline V gene, CDR1 is SGHVS and CDR2 is FQNEAQ. The CDR3 loop reads CASSLASLAYEQYF. CDR3 nucleotides: TGTGCCAGCAGCTTAGCGAGCCTAGCGTACGAGCAGTACTTC.

This clonotype was found many times. V and J are TRBV28 and TRBJ2-7; a possible D gene is TRBD2 (6 bases). Germline V lookup: CDR1 MDHEN, CDR2 SYDVKM. This CDR3 is 13 amino acids long. Trimming stripped 7 bases from V and 2 bases from J, with 12 bases between. Here the CDR3 reads CASTLGGPYEQYF. DNA of the CDR3: TGTGCCAGCACCCTCGGAGGGCCCTACGAGCAGTACTTC.

Ten or more counts support this clonotype. CDR3 in amino acids: CASSPRTTGFFQPQHF. CDR3 nucleotide sequence: TGTGCCAGCAGCCCCCGGACAACAGGGTTTTTTCAGCCCCAGCATTTT. V is TRBV28 and J is TRBJ1-5; possibly TRBD1 for D (6 bases). This CDR3 region has 16 residues. Trimming stripped 6 bases from V and 6 bases from J, with 21 bases between. Germline assignment: CDR1 MDHEN and CDR2 SYDVKM.

This clonotype was seen repeatedly, ten times or more. CDR3 region: CASSESVELETQYF. CDR3 in DNA: TGTGCCAGCAGTGAAAGCGTAGAGCTGGAGACCCAGTACTTC. The chain has TRBV2 and TRBJ2-5, with D unresolved. V lost 2 bases to trimming and J lost 5 bases, with 12 bases between them. This CDR3 region has 14 residues. From germline, CDR1 is SNHLY and CDR2 FYNNEI.

This clonotype came up many times. The V and J genes are TRBV2 and TRBJ1-5, with TRBD1 matching 7 bases. This CDR3 is built from 13 residues. V shed 4 bases, J shed 5 bases, and the junction held 2 bases outside the gene matches. CDR1 and CDR2 (germline): SNHLY, FYNNEI. CDR3 in DNA: TGTGCCAGCAGTGGGGACAGATATCAGCCCCAGCATTTT. Amino acid sequence: CASSGDRYQPQHF.

The CDR3 coding sequence is TGTGCCAGCAGCGGTAGCGGGAGCGGCGATACGCAGTATTTT. It translates to CASSGSGSGDTQYF. The chain uses TRBV9 and TRBJ2-3, with TRBD2 matching over 9 bases. V shed 3 bases, J shed 6 bases, and the junction held 5 bases outside the gene matches. The CDR3 is made up of 14 amino acids. Germline V lookup: CDR1 SGDLS, CDR2 YYNGEE.

This clonotype was counted at least ten times. The CDR3 loop is CSVWTGVGEQYF. CDR3 DNA: TGCAGTGTGTGGACAGGGGTCGGCGAGCAGTACTTC. The chain carries TRBV20-1 and TRBJ2-7; 9 bases map to TRBD1. This CDR3 is built from 12 residues. Germline-derived CDR1 and CDR2 are DFQATT and SNEGSKA (reference sequence). The V segment lost 7 bases and the J segment 6 bases; nucleotides outside the gene matches: 7.

This chain uses TRBV28 with TRBJ2-1; D remains ambiguous. The CDR3 is made up of 11 amino acids. Trimming took off 2 bases at V and 12 bases at J, with 8 bases between the two ends. Looked up from germline, CDR1 is MDHEN and CDR2 is SYDVKM. CDR3 coding DNA: TGTGCCAGCAGTTTAGGGTTTAGGCAGTTCTTC. It specifies CASSLGFRQFF.

In its sample, this clonotype was seen a few times. DNA of the CDR3: TGCAGTGCTAATCTCCTAGCGGAAAGCCACGAGCAGTACTTC. Encoded protein: CSANLLAESHEQYF. V and J are TRBV20-1 and TRBJ2-7; 7 bases match TRBD2. Germline V CDR1 and CDR2: DFQATT, SNEGSKA (reference sequence). V shed 4 bases and J 5 bases; nucleotides not matched to a gene: 11. CDR3 length: 14 residues.

The chain recombines TRBV18 with TRBJ1-1, with TRBD1 identical over 7 bases. Unmatched junction bases numbered 4, after V lost 3 bases and J lost 3 bases. CDR3 length: 14 residues. From germline, CDR1 is KGHSH and CDR2 LQKENI. The CDR3 DNA follows: TGTGCCAGCTCACCTCGACAGGGAGACACTGAAGCTTTCTTT. Its protein product is CASSPRQGDTEAFF.

This clonotype has a count of ten or more. The chain couples TRBV7-3 to TRBJ2-5; tentatively, D is TRBD2 (6 bases). The DNA end favors TRBJ2-7, so the J call may be wrong. Germline CDR1 and CDR2: SGHTA and FQGTGA. This CDR3 comprises 13 residues. The CDR3 nucleotides read TGTGCCAGCAGCTTAACGGGACTGGGCGAGCAGTACTTC. It yields the protein CASSLTGLGEQYF.

This clonotype showed up many times. An end of the junction differs from the germline gene, which may be a read error. The chain combines TRBV5-1 with TRBJ2-7; 8 positions agree with TRBD2. CDR3 length: 14 amino acids. Germline V gives CDR1 SGHRS, CDR2 YFSETQ. The CDR3: CASSLLAGSYEQYF. DNA of the CDR3: TGTGCCAGCAGCCTTCTAGCGGGCTCCTACGAGCAGTACTTC.

This clonotype was counted between two and nine times. The chain employs TRBV11-1 and TRBJ2-7; D call uncertain. This CDR3 region has 13 residues. Germline loops: CDR1 SGHAT, CDR2 FQDESV (reference sequence). Trimming shortened V by 4 bases and J by 7 bases, and 14 bases separated the two germline ends. The CDR3 sequence: CASSSGWSGEQYF. CDR3 nucleotide sequence: TGTGCCAGCAGCTCGGGCTGGTCGGGTGAGCAGTACTTC.

This clonotype has a count of ten or more. The rearrangement uses TRBV19 and TRBJ1-1; D not certain. Germline lookup yields CDR1 LNHDA and CDR2 SQIVND (reference sequence). This CDR3 comprises 14 residues. Deletions cut 5 bases from V and 3 bases from J, with 13 bases between. CDR3 sequence reads: CASSGIVADTEAFF. CDR3 bases: TGTGCCAGTAGTGGCATTGTGGCGGACACTGAAGCTTTCTTT. The full variable domain, rest sourced from reference TRBV19 and TRBJ1-1, is DGGITQSPKYLFRKEGQNVTLSCEQNLNHDAMYWYRQDPGQGLRLIYYSQIVNDFQKGDIAEGYSVSREKKESFPLTVTSAQKNPTAFYLCASSGIVADTEAFFGQGTRLTVV.

This clonotype was observed at least ten times. The gene calls are TRBV2 and TRBJ1-4, with D unresolved. Germline loops: CDR1 SNHLY, CDR2 FYNNEI. The CDR3 spans 16 residues. The V and J ends lost 6 bases and 0 bases respectively, with 14 bases between them. In nucleotides, the CDR3 is TGTGCCAGCAGGGAGCAGAGTACGACAACTAATGAAAAACTGTTTTTT. Its protein is CASREQSTTTNEKLFF.

This clonotype came up many times. V usage is TRBV20-1 and J usage is TRBJ1-5; 7 bases agree with TRBD1. The CDR3 is 14 amino acids. Germline CDR1 is DFQATT and CDR2 is SNEGSKA (reference sequence). The V gene end was trimmed by 3 bases and the J gene end by 0 bases; junction bases not matched to a gene: 2. This CDR3 is CSARRGLSNQPQHF. In nucleotides, the CDR3 is TGCAGTGCTAGGAGGGGGCTTAGCAATCAGCCCCAGCATTTT.

This clonotype was picked up a small number of times. This chain connects TRBV3-1 to TRBJ1-1; D remains unclear. CDR3 length: 14 amino acids. The V end lost 0 bases, the J end lost 4 bases, and 9 bases lay between the germline ends. Looked up from germline, CDR1 is LGHDT and CDR2 is YNNKEL (reference sequence). The CDR3 nucleotides are TGTGCCAGCAGCCAAGATCGAGGTATCACTGAAGCTTTCTTT. Translating it yields CASSQDRGITEAFF.

The chain joins TRBV6-1 to TRBJ1-1; the match to TRBD1 covers 11 bases. V gave up 6 bases and J gave up 1 base; unmatched junction bases: 13. This CDR3 contains 18 residues. Germline assignment: CDR1 MNHNS and CDR2 SASEGT. The CDR3, as DNA: TGTGCCAGCAGCCTCCGCCGGACAGGGGGCGTGGGGAACACTGAAGCTTTCTTT. Protein sequence: CASSLRRTGGVGNTEAFF.

This clonotype was counted only a few times. This rearrangement joins TRBV20-1 to TRBJ1-5, with D hard to call. Per germline, CDR1 DFQATT and CDR2 SNEGSKA (reference sequence). The CDR3 is 13 residues long. Trimming shortened V by 3 bases and J by 0 bases, and 6 bases separated the two germline ends. CDR3: CSASDYSNQPQHF. CDR3 in DNA: TGCAGTGCTAGTGACTATAGCAATCAGCCCCAGCATTTT.

The chain uses TRBV2 and TRBJ2-1, with TRBD2 identical over 7 bases. This CDR3 is built from 18 residues. The germline V gene encodes CDR1 SNHLY and CDR2 FYNNEI. V lost 0 bases, J lost 5 bases, and 13 bases stayed unmatched. Here the CDR3 DNA reads TGTGCCAGCAGTGAAGCGCTTGCCGCGGGAGTGGCGCACAATGAGCAGTTCTTC. This encodes CASSEALAAGVAHNEQFF.

This clonotype was recorded at least ten times. The rearrangement uses TRBV2 and TRBJ2-7; D remains unclear. CDR3 length equals 14 residues. V lost 5 bases and J lost 0, with 11 bases in between. Germline CDR1 SNHLY, CDR2 FYNNEI. CDR3: CASSRTPDSYEQYF. For the CDR3, the DNA is TGTGCCAGCAGTCGCACCCCCGACTCCTACGAGCAGTACTTC.

V usage is TRBV19 and J usage is TRBJ2-3, with a tentative D call TRBD2 (6 bases). From germline, CDR1 is LNHDA and CDR2 SQIVND (reference sequence). There are 15 residues in the CDR3. V dropped 4 bases and J dropped 4 bases, with 15 bases sitting between them. The CDR3 is CASSSSGAVSDTQYF. The CDR3 coding sequence is TGTGCCAGTAGTAGTAGCGGCGCCGTCTCAGATACGCAGTATTTT.

This clonotype has a count of ten or more. The V and J genes are TRBV5-1 and TRBJ2-2, with 8 positions matching TRBD1. Germline CDR1 SGHRS, CDR2 YFSETQ. V lost 4 bases and J lost 1; bases outside the gene matches: 6. This CDR3 is 16 amino acids long. This chain's CDR3 is CASSTSTGVNTGELFF. The CDR3 DNA reads as TGCGCCAGCAGCACGTCGACAGGGGTGAACACCGGGGAGCTGTTTTTT. The whole variable domain, remainder taken from reference TRBV5-1 and TRBJ2-2, is KAGVTQTPRYLIKTRGQQVTLSCSPISGHRSVSWYQQTPGQGLQFLFEYFSETQRNKGNFPGRFSGRQFSNSRSEMNVSTLELGDSALYLCASSTSTGVNTGELFFGEGSRLTVL.

There are many counts of this clonotype. The CDR3 sequence is CSANRGQGTEAFF. Here the CDR3 DNA reads TGCAGTGCTAACAGGGGGCAGGGGACTGAAGCTTTCTTT. The rearrangement links TRBV20-1 to TRBJ1-1; 9 nucleotides align to TRBD1. CDR1 DFQATT and CDR2 SNEGSKA come from the germline V gene (reference sequence). J gave up 5 bases and V 4 bases, and 5 bases lay outside the gene matches. This CDR3 comprises 13 residues.

The chain has TRBV5-6 and TRBJ1-6, with D possibly matching TRBD1 (5 bases). Germline V gene data show CDR1 as SGHDT and CDR2 as YYEEEE. The CDR3 length is 14 residues. V dropped 4 bases and J dropped 7 bases, with 12 bases sitting between them. CDR3 loop: CASSGGTVNSPLHF. CDR3 in DNA: TGTGCCAGCAGCGGAGGGACCGTAAATTCACCCCTCCACTTT.

This clonotype has ten or more counts. The rearrangement joins TRBV12-3 or TRBV12-4 to TRBJ1-4; D unresolved. This CDR3 comprises 15 residues. The V gene lost 3 bases and the J gene lost 3 bases, with 11 bases spanning the gap. The CDR3 sequence: CASSFSEASNEKLFF. DNA for the CDR3: TGTGCCAGCAGTTTTAGTGAAGCCTCTAATGAAAAACTGTTTTTT.

At least ten counts were recorded for this clonotype. J is TRBJ2-5 and V is TRBV6-1; 7 nucleotides match TRBD1. J lost 3 bases, V lost 8 bases, and 6 bases had no gene match. Germline V gene lookup returns CDR1 MNHNS and CDR2 SASEGT. The CDR3 runs to 13 residues. This CDR3 is CASSPGQEETQYF. CDR3 in DNA: TGTGCCAGCTCACCCGGACAGGAAGAGACCCAGTACTTC.

The chain carries TRBV5-1 and TRBJ1-1; 8 bases are shared with TRBD1. CDR3 length: 14 amino acids. With 4 bases clipped from V and 0 bases from J, the junction kept 2 bases outside the gene matches. The germline V gene encodes CDR1 SGHRS and CDR2 YFSETQ. CDR3 DNA sequence: TGCGCCAGCAGCGACAGGGGTATGAACACTGAAGCTTTCTTT. Its translation: CASSDRGMNTEAFF.

At least ten counts were recorded for this clonotype. The V and J genes are TRBV28 and TRBJ2-5; no clear D. Trimming left V 5 bases short and J 3 bases short, with 10 bases between. From germline, CDR1 is MDHEN and CDR2 SYDVKM. The CDR3 is 13 amino acids. The CDR3 sequence is CASSKSFEETQYF. The CDR3 nucleotides are TGTGCCAGCAGTAAGAGCTTCGAAGAGACCCAGTACTTC. The variable domain in full, completed from reference TRBV28 and TRBJ2-5, reads DVKVTQSSRYLVKRTGEKVFLECVQDMDHENMFWYRQDPGLGLRLIYFSYDVKMKEKGDIPEGYSVSREKKERFSLILESASTNQTSMYLCASSKSFEETQYFGPGTRLLVL.

The rearrangement joins TRBV30 to TRBJ1-2, with 8 bases lining up with TRBD1. CDR3 length: 16 amino acids. V was clipped by 2 bases and J by 4 bases; unmatched bases: 12. Germline assignment: CDR1 GTSNPN and CDR2 SVGIG (reference sequence). The CDR3 sequence: CAWSPTTGAALYGYTF. DNA for the CDR3: TGTGCCTGGAGTCCTACGACAGGGGCCGCTCTCTATGGCTACACCTTC.